This TCR beta chain was retrieved from a study of T cell responses to AZD1222 COVID-19 vaccine. Clones were sequenced by immunoSEQ multiplex PCR, and TCRdb holds only the in-frame ones, with some missing. The data show 65,000 to 80,000 clones, roughly 94% seen once. Germline V gene data show CDR1 as SQVTM and CDR2 as ANQGSEA. This CDR3 has 13 residues. V shed 7 bases and J 4 bases; nucleotides not matched to a gene: 9. The J gene is TRBJ1-2, the V gene TRBV29-1; TRBD1 agrees at 7 bases. This TCR was sampled from an adult in good health. Source: peripheral blood, taken on day 0 of MenACWY control vaccination. The DNA for the CDR3 is TGCAGCGCTGCAGGACAGGCGGGCTATGGCTACACCTTC. This translates into CSAAGQAGYGYTF.